A single TCR beta chain is shown here with its context. What it binds is unknown. The data belong to a study of cytomegalovirus exposure and HLA in healthy donors. The germline gives CDR1 SGHRS, CDR2 YFSETQ. V dropped 0 bases and J dropped 2 bases, with 14 bases sitting between them. The CDR3 is made up of 17 amino acids. Researchers ran the PCR with 60 Vbeta and 13 Jbeta primers. The data were produced by immunoSEQ multiplex PCR, yet TCRdb's version contains in-frame clones alone and is incomplete. The top ten hold around 3.3% of the sample, which has some 160,000 clones, about three quarters seen once. Whole-study findings and limits: It was likely that a cluster of highly shared sequence variants was a sequencing artifact. A later analysis found that most CMV-associated TCR beta chains appeared HLA-restricted.

Participants comprised healthy donors of bone marrow. This TCR derives from a woman between 35 and 50 years old in good health and CMV-seronegative. The sample comprised PBMCs. The chain carries TRBV5-1 and TRBJ2-2; no clear D gene. The chain's CDR3 is CASSLARPLQNTGELFF. The CDR3, as DNA: TGCGCCAGCAGCTTGGCGAGGCCCCTCCAAAACACCGGGGAGCTGTTTTTT.